This T cell receptor (beta chain) was identified during a study of graft-versus-host responses after intestinal transplantation. The wider study: Recipients uniformly received anti-thymocyte globulin induction, followed by tacrolimus and steroids for two to four years.

The repertoire was sequenced with immunoSEQ multiplex PCR; TCRdb's copy has only in-frame clones and lacks some. The sample lists some 86,000 clones, around nine tenths occurring once. This CDR3 comprises 13 residues. Deletions cut 1 base from V and 2 bases from J, with 6 bases between. Germline V gene lookup returns CDR1 PRHDT and CDR2 FYEKMQ (reference sequence). As for this clone: Its specificity is unknown.

The study, taken as a whole, reports: Peak levels of circulating GvH clones tracked with early post-transplant HvG declines. Among recipient marrow samples, GvH clones were found; some appeared first in ileum or blood.

The chain couples TRBV13 to TRBJ2-7; D is undetermined. The receptor's source is a human donor who received an intestinal transplant. Here the sequenced sample was unstimulated CD8+ T cells sorted from spleen or lymph node cells, taken before intestinal transplant. CDR3 sequence: CASSLAPAYEQYF. Written as DNA, the CDR3 is TGTGCCAGCAGCTTAGCCCCGGCCTACGAGCAGTACTTC.